The source of this TCR beta chain is a study of cytomegalovirus exposure and HLA in healthy donors (TCRdb year 2017). Some background on the complete study: In an earlier analysis of approximately 640 of the donors, 276 Gb of sequence data and approximately 120 million unique TCR beta sequences from roughly 200 million T cells were reported. An early release that covered 640 HLA-typed donors contained around 300 gigabases of sequencing data and tens of millions of unique TCR sequences. Of the roughly 400 genotyped donors, 65% to 90% were placed in the genetic ancestry cluster associated with self-reported Caucasian donors. The study aimed to test whether signatures of past pathogen exposure could be identified by cataloging public T cell receptors. The study profiled the T cell repertoires of 500 to 800 subjects by immunosequencing and related them to cytomegalovirus serostatus. Along with the approximately 700-subject first cohort, a separate validation cohort of over a hundred different subjects was used. The study combined high-throughput TCR immunosequencing, statistical association of individual TCRs with disease status, and machine learning to predict cytomegalovirus infection status. A later analysis re-analyzed previously published TCR beta repertoires from approximately 700 donors and added high-resolution HLA genotyping to study TCR occurrence patterns. Rather than drawing on any new phenotypic data, the later analysis identified candidate immune exposures from TCR beta sequences and the way those sequences occurred across donors. An earlier analysis of around 540 of the donors applied high-throughput TCR beta sequencing to assess whether each TCR beta V gene segment acted as functional or pseudogenic. Alongside the repertoire data, information on donor age, sex, ethnicity and CMV serostatus was compiled. Genome-wide SNP genotypes for about 55% of the roughly 670 donors were used in a later genetic analysis, which treated that subset as a discovery cohort. Every discovery cohort repertoire had been produced on one sequencing platform. HLA typing covered class I and class II loci at four-digit resolution. The number of donors typed differed by locus, with roughly 620-640 for A, B, C, DRB1 and DQB1, roughly 520 for DQA1, approximately 570 for DPA1, and approximately 470 for DPB1. Because of strong linkage in the cohort, four or five DR-DQ haplotypes were treated as single units for association and clustering. Among around 400 genotyped donors of the cohort, an average of around 250,000 unique TCR beta nucleotide sequences was sequenced per donor, of which roughly 18% were non-productive. What the work shows at the level of the full study, not this receptor alone: The study listed 150 to 200 TCR beta chains as associated with cytomegalovirus. In an earlier analysis of about 600 of the donors, most TCR beta V segments appeared in productive rearrangements about 87% or about 30% of the time, broadly matching IMGT annotations. In vitro tests confirmed that a few of the cytomegalovirus-associated TCR beta chains recognize cytomegalovirus antigens. Approximately 18 rarely observed V segments, including chromosome 9 orphons, were excluded from the earlier analysis of a few hundred of the donors because counts were too low. According to a later analysis, most CMV-associated TCR beta chains appeared to be HLA-restricted, and the HLA associations seemed to be driven largely by CMV exposure. Correlated functional status among segregating V segments might reflect linkage disequilibrium, but an unknown experimental factor could not be ruled out. The 87-base-pair reads could not distinguish some IMGT-functional V segments, including TRBV6-2 and TRBV6-3, so those segments were excluded. In a later genetic analysis, fewer N-insertions in productive TCRs were reported among donors in an Asian-associated ancestry cluster than the roughly 700-donor mean. Presence/absence analyses assumed roughly uniform sequencing depth across donors, an assumption that may not hold. At a false discovery rate of 0.05, a later analysis linked about 17,000 TCR beta sequences to specific HLA alleles. Because HLA typing was unavailable for some donors at each locus, only the typed subset was used in association tests. V-gene and J-gene trimming of TCR beta chains was associated with a missense DCLRE1C variant in a later genetic analysis, and the association was replicated in an independent cohort. Only TCR beta chains were sequenced in this cohort, and the absence of alpha or paired-chain data limited detectable features. A cluster of highly shared sequence variants was judged likely to be a technical artifact of the sequencing pipeline. The classifier was reported to diagnose cytomegalovirus status with high specificity and sensitivity in both the original cohort and the validation cohort. Compared with equally common non-associated chains, HLA-associated TCR beta chains in a later analysis were more clonally expanded and had lower generation probabilities. A further reported finding was that TCR beta sequences accurately predicted the HLA-A and HLA-B alleles for most subjects in the first cohort. According to a later analysis, TCR association rates differed among HLA loci, with DRB1 alleles showing the most associated TCRs and HLA-C alleles showing the fewest. Strong co-occurrence of HLA alleles, especially DR and DQ, made assigning TCR associations to individual alleles difficult. Several of the top co-occurrence clusters appeared to be linked to parvovirus B19, influenza, CMV and Epstein-Barr virus, according to a later analysis. While some public TCRs were present in many individuals, most TCR sequences turned up only very rarely across donors. According to the authors, the approach could potentially be generalized to other disease states and immunological phenotypes. For the cohort, immune exposure information was limited to CMV serostatus.

The CDR3 contains 14 residues, cysteine and phenylalanine counted. Only the CDR3 portion is preserved as DNA: 42 bases, with reading frame beginning at the first base. For CDR1 and CDR2, the germline V gene lists MNHNS and SASEGT. The junction shows trimming of 6 bases on V and 7 bases on J, and the gene matches do not reach 5 bases of it. The cohort was made up of roughly 670 healthy bone marrow donors. All cohort members were sampled while nominally healthy, although unrecorded immune exposures were likely present. The donor tested CMV seronegative and was one of the 352 seronegative cohort members. A peripheral blood sample was provided by each donor, and peripheral blood mononuclear cells were used for TCR beta sequencing. The Qiagen DNeasy Blood Extraction Kit was used to extract genomic DNA from the blood cell samples. Libraries were made using the immunoSEQ multiplex PCR assay. For the multiplex PCR, a mixture combining 60 forward primers for TCR Vbeta segments and 13 reverse primers for TCR Jbeta segments was used. Amplification of the CDR3 region of rearranged TCR beta genes was performed with a multiplex PCR assay on genomic DNA. The Illumina HiSeq System was used to sequence the amplified TCR beta libraries as 87-base-pair reads. Turning to the authors' computational methods: A later analysis tallied some 79 million unique TCR beta chains across the 640 or so repertoires, and roughly 11 million of those chains were shared by two or more donors. Raw reads were error-corrected and collapsed into unique sequences by a nearest-neighbor algorithm in which closely related sequences were merged to remove PCR and sequencing errors. To assign V, D and J gene segments, CDR3 sequences were aligned to IMGT reference sequences. For a sequence to be retained, at least a six-nucleotide match to both a V gene segment and a J gene segment was required. Rearrangements were called productive when the CDR3 lacked stop codons and stayed in frame with V and J; all others were non-productive. Following IMGT convention, CDR3 was defined as the stretch from the second conserved V-encoded cysteine to the conserved J-encoded phenylalanine. In an earlier analysis of roughly 580 of the donors, sequences lacking an unambiguous match to a single V gene segment were excluded. In an earlier analysis of 450 to 700 of the donors, V segments were called functional above 56.7% productive rearrangements and were called segregating when the between-donor standard deviation exceeded 5%. A statistical classification framework was built to diagnose cytomegalovirus status from the catalog of TCR beta chain sequences. A later analysis assigned V and J genes by comparing TCR nucleotide sequences with IMGT/GENE-DB human TR gene sequences. A later analysis assigned CDR3 sequences and most-parsimonious VDJ recombination scenarios with the TCRdist pipeline. In a later analysis, each TCR beta chain was defined by its CDR3 amino acid sequence together with its V-gene family, and reads lacking a unique V-gene family were excluded. As a way to deal with suspected cross-contamination and a sequencing artifact, a later analysis dropped 592 nucleotide sequences that were highly shared and had low generation probability. In a later analysis, a clonal expansion index for each public chain was calculated from normalized within-repertoire ranks of inferred template counts. In a later analysis, generation probabilities were computed with a VDJ recombination model fitted to out-of-frame rearrangements, and the resulting probabilities were checked against IGoR. In a later analysis, TCR-TCR, TCR-HLA and TCR-CMV co-occurrence was scored with hypergeometric tests, and a repertoire-size bias correction was applied to TCR pairs. In a later analysis, false discovery rates were estimated by permuting HLA or CMV assignments 20 times. In a later analysis, co-occurring TCRs were grouped with DBSCAN, and TCRdist sequence similarity was added when clustering was performed within HLA-allele-positive subsets. Co-occurrence clustering excluded repertoires with fewer than 30,000 or more than 120,000 public chains, plus five with anomalous nucleotide sharing. Here the immuneACCESS table is served through TCRdb, limited to in-frame sequences with V and J called. Missing clones are a known gap in these copies; in checked studies unresolved V genes cover under half, and the rest lacks a known reason. V, J and clone size are taken as reported in that table, and D and trimming were inferred from the DNA itself. Within this sample are under 200,000 clones, with roughly 82% of them counted one time only. Approximately 0.51% of the sample is taken by the ten largest.

In this sample, this clone turned up a few times. There is no known antigen for this receptor. Within one base of it there is no much larger clone, and no base qualities were kept. This TCR was sampled from a woman aged 45-59 years in good health and CMV-seronegative. Sequencing was done on a sample of PBMCs. The chain is encoded by TRBV6-1 joined to TRBJ1-5, with TRBD1 identical over 11 junction bases. The nucleotide sequence reads as follows: TGTGCCAGCAGGGACAGGGGGCGAGTGCAGCCCCAGCATTTT. Its product reads: CASRDRGRVQPQHF.